These 15 T cell receptor beta chains came from one sample sequenced in a study of regulatory T cells in long-lasting Graves disease. Construction of the TCR beta libraries employed iRepertoire HTBI primers in conjunction with Arm-PCR of CDR3 regions. MiXCR was run by TCRdb on the multiplex PCR reads, yielding one entry per CDR3 protein. Here the sample spans hundreds of thousands of distinct CDR3 sequences, around 15% being singletons. Noted time point: newly diagnosed GD, antithyroid drugs for less than 3 months. After RNA was extracted from PBMCs, the TCR library was made from it. This sample was also put to use in a study of T cells in Graves' hyperthyroidism and ophthalmopathy.

The starting material was peripheral blood mononuclear cells (PBMCs), obtained at new diagnosis, from a patient treated with antithyroid drugs. The receptors were sampled from a young woman with Graves disease.

This clonotype occurred many times. The chain couples TRBV3-1 to TRBJ1-1; D is undetermined. Deletions cut 1 base from V and 0 bases from J, with 6 bases between. The CDR3 is made up of 14 amino acids. Per the germline V gene, CDR1 is LGHDT and CDR2 is YNNKEL (reference sequence). DNA for the CDR3: TGTGCCAGCAGCCAAGGATGGGTGAACACTGAAGCTTTCTTT. Residues: CASSQGWVNTEAFF.

J is TRBJ2-7 and V is TRBV12-3 or TRBV12-4, with D perhaps assigned TRBD1 or TRBD2 (6 bases each). CDR3 size: 16 residues. The V end lost 5 bases, the J end lost 3 bases, and 20 bases lay between the germline ends. The CDR3 loop is CASSRGTGAFHYEQYF. CDR3 DNA: TGTGCCAGCAGTAGGGGGACTGGAGCTTTTCACTACGAGCAGTACTTC.

The CDR3 is CASRLGISYF. The DNA of the CDR3 is TGTGCCAGCAGATTAGGGATATCGTATTTT. The chain recombines TRBV2 with TRBJ2-3; D is unresolved. The germline gives CDR1 SNHLY, CDR2 FYNNEI. This CDR3 is built from 10 residues. The germline V and J ends were trimmed by 6 bases and 14 bases, with 12 bases remaining between them.

This clonotype was seen only a few times. This chain links TRBV19 with TRBJ1-5; the D gene is possibly TRBD1 (5 bases). Germline lookup yields CDR1 LNHDA and CDR2 SQIVND (reference sequence). CDR3 length equals 16 residues. V lost 6 bases to trimming and J lost 5 bases, with 20 bases between them. CDR3 amino acids: CASRMRGIQAYQPQHF. For the CDR3, the DNA is TGTGCCAGTAGGATGAGGGGAATACAGGCCTATCAGCCCCAGCATTTT.

This chain uses TRBV29-1 with TRBJ2-3; 8 nucleotides match TRBD1. J was trimmed by 4 bases and V by 5 bases; bases with no gene match: 11. The CDR3 runs to 15 residues. Germline V CDR1 and CDR2: SQVTM, ANQGSEA. The CDR3 spells CSVFPRTGFPDTQYF. CDR3 nucleotide sequence: TGCAGCGTTTTTCCACGGACAGGGTTCCCAGATACGCAGTATTTT.

This clonotype was counted at least ten times. The chain combines TRBV28 with TRBJ2-7; 14 bases agree with TRBD2. The trim removed 6 bases at V and 6 bases at J, leaving 7 bases unmatched. Looked up from germline, CDR1 is MDHEN and CDR2 is SYDVKM. This CDR3 spans 15 amino acids. In DNA form, the CDR3 reads TGTGCCAGCAGCCCGGGACTAGCGGGAGTGGGCGAGCAGTACTTC. Translating gives CASSPGLAGVGEQYF.

This clonotype was counted ten times or more. The chain carries TRBV28 and TRBJ1-2; tentatively, D is TRBD1 (5 bases). The length of the CDR3 is 16 residues. V shed 8 bases and J shed 0 bases, with 19 bases lying between them. CDR1 is MDHEN, CDR2 SYDVKM, per germline. CDR3 residues: CASGGSLGETNYGYTF. Here the CDR3 DNA reads TGTGCCAGCGGGGGGAGTTTGGGGGAGACTAACTATGGCTACACCTTC.

The chain uses TRBV6-1 and TRBJ2-7; the match to TRBD1 covers 10 bases. Germline loops: CDR1 MNHNS, CDR2 SASEGT. V lost 5 bases and J lost 5; bases outside the gene matches: 6. The length of the CDR3 is 14 residues. CDR3 region: CASSIGTGVDEQYF. The CDR3 nucleotides are TGTGCCAGCAGTATAGGGACAGGGGTGGACGAGCAGTACTTC.

This clonotype was detected ten times or more. The chain is built from TRBV6-5 and TRBJ1-1; D is undetermined. V was cut by 0 bases and J by 4 bases, with 12 bases left in between. Germline V gene sequence: CDR1 MNHEY, CDR2 SVGAGI. This CDR3 has 15 amino acids. The CDR3 region is CASSYSRTPFTEAFF. The CDR3 DNA sequence: TGTGCCAGCAGTTACTCTAGGACCCCCTTCACTGAAGCTTTCTTT.

This clonotype came up a few times. The genes are TRBV28 and TRBJ2-2; 12 positions agree with TRBD1. J was trimmed by 4 bases and V by 2 bases; bases with no gene match: 2. The CDR3 totals 16 residues. The germline V gene encodes CDR1 MDHEN and CDR2 SYDVKM. As DNA, the CDR3 is TGTGCCAGCAGTTTAGGGACAGGGGGCTTCACCGGGGAGCTGTTTTTT. Translated, it gives CASSLGTGGFTGELFF.

This chain joins TRBV20-1 and TRBJ2-1, with 8 nucleotides matching TRBD1. This CDR3 has 12 amino acids. Germline values: CDR1 DFQATT, CDR2 SNEGSKA (reference sequence). The CDR3 loop is CSRQGPPNEQFF. Here the CDR3 DNA reads TGCAGCCGACAGGGGCCCCCCAATGAGCAGTTCTTC.

The V gene is TRBV19, the J gene TRBJ1-2; TRBD1 might be the D (6 bases). This CDR3 has 14 residues. The V end lost 5 bases, the J end lost 4 bases, and 14 bases lay between the germline ends. The V gene's germline CDR1 is LNHDA and CDR2 SQIVND (reference sequence). The CDR3 loop is CASSSRDKRYGYTF. As DNA, the CDR3 is TGTGCCAGTAGTTCGCGGGACAAACGCTATGGCTACACCTTC.

The chain is built from TRBV5-1 and TRBJ2-3, with no clear D. The germline gives CDR1 SGHRS, CDR2 YFSETQ. The CDR3 consists of 13 residues. V was clipped by 5 bases and J by 4 bases, with 11 bases between them. This chain's CDR3 is CASSAVVADTQYF. The CDR3 DNA is TGCGCCAGCAGTGCTGTGGTAGCAGATACGCAGTATTTT. Full variable domain (rest looked up from reference TRBV5-1 and TRBJ2-3): KAGVTQTPRYLIKTRGQQVTLSCSPISGHRSVSWYQQTPGQGLQFLFEYFSETQRNKGNFPGRFSGRQFSNSRSEMNVSTLELGDSALYLCASSAVVADTQYFGPGTRLTVL.

This clonotype was recorded once. This may come from a read error, since a much larger clone is one base off. The chain employs TRBV3-1 and TRBJ1-1, with 9 positions matching TRBD1. This CDR3 has 14 residues. CDR1 is LGHDT and CDR2 is YNNKEL in the germline V gene (reference sequence). The CDR3 sequence is CASSQTRDRAEASF. The CDR3 DNA is TGTGCCAGCAGCCAGACCCGGGACAGGGCTGAAGCTTCCTTT.

In DNA, the CDR3 is TGTGCCTGGACCATGGGAGCCCATAGCAATCAGCCCCAGCATTTT. This gives the protein CAWTMGAHSNQPQHF. The chain carries TRBV30 and TRBJ1-5; the D is unclear. The V and J ends lost 4 bases and 0 bases respectively, with 13 bases between them. Germline CDR1 and CDR2: GTSNPN and SVGIG (reference sequence). This CDR3 contains 15 residues. Full variable domain (outside the CDR3, taken from reference TRBV30 and TRBJ1-5): SQTIHQWPATLVQPVGSPLSLECTVEGTSNPNLYWYRQAAGRGLQLLFYSVGIGQISSEVPQNLSASRPQDRQFILSSKKLLLSDSGFYLCAWTMGAHSNQPQHFGDGTRLSIL.